What follows are 14 T cell receptor beta chains derived from one specimen sequenced in a study of CD8 T cells in Susac syndrome. With random hexamers, reverse transcription was performed on about 0.45 to 1 ug of RNA. MiXCR was run by TCRdb on the immunoSEQ multiplex PCR reads, yielding one entry per CDR3 protein. The profile shows around 140,000 distinct CDR3 sequences, more than 85% of them singletons. Sequencing was done on a sample of CD4+ T cells from PBMCs. The receptors stem from a human donor with Susac syndrome.

Details on this clonotype: An end of the junction does not agree with germline; a read error may underlie this. V and J are TRBV30 and TRBJ2-7; 10 positions agree with TRBD2. CDR1 and CDR2 (germline): GTSNPN, SVGIG (reference sequence). There are 14 residues in the CDR3. CDR3 loop: CAWRPSGSSYEQYF. The DNA for the CDR3 is TGCGCCTGGAGGCCTAGCGGGAGCTCCTACGAGCAGTACTTC.

V is TRBV12-3 or TRBV12-4 and J is TRBJ2-1; 7 bases map to TRBD2. V was clipped by 5 bases and J by 7 bases; unmatched bases: 5. There are 13 residues in the CDR3. In DNA, the CDR3 is TGTGCCAGCAGTACCGGACTAGGGAATGAGCAGTTCTTC. It yields the protein CASSTGLGNEQFF.

The chain is built from TRBV7-9 and TRBJ1-1; unclear D gene. Germline lookup yields CDR1 SEHNR and CDR2 FQNEAQ (reference sequence). The CDR3 is 14 amino acids. The V gene lost 3 bases and the J gene lost 4 bases, with 12 bases spanning the gap. CDR3 nucleotide sequence: TGTGCCAGCAGCTTCGCCCGGGTTCGCACTGAAGCTTTCTTT. It specifies CASSFARVRTEAFF.

This sequence joins TRBV5-4 and TRBJ1-6; D remains unclear. CDR1 and CDR2 from the germline V gene are SGHNT and YYREEE (reference sequence). This CDR3 spans 15 amino acids. Trimming cost V 4 bases and J 8 bases, with 16 bases left between them. This CDR3 reads CASSARTLRDSPLHF. The CDR3 DNA reads TGTGCCAGCAGCGCTAGGACGCTACGGGATTCACCCCTCCACTTT.

The chain joins TRBV6-2 or TRBV6-3 to TRBJ1-5, with a possible D match to TRBD1 (6 bases). The CDR3 totals 17 residues. V dropped 5 bases and J dropped 3 bases, with 20 bases sitting between them. Germline V gene data show CDR1 as MNHEY and CDR2 as SVGEGT. CDR3 loop: CASSPLFTGKANQPQHF. For the CDR3, the DNA is TGTGCCAGCAGTCCCCTATTTACAGGGAAGGCCAATCAGCCCCAGCATTTT.

This chain joins TRBV7-9 and TRBJ1-1; unclear D gene. The germline V gene encodes CDR1 SEHNR and CDR2 FQNEAQ (reference sequence). CDR3 size: 14 residues. With 5 bases removed from V and 3 bases from J, the gap between germline ends came to 13 bases. CDR3 residues: CASSVVGQDTEAFF. In DNA form, the CDR3 reads TGTGCCAGCAGCGTAGTGGGCCAGGACACTGAAGCTTTCTTT.

This clonotype was counted once. The rearrangement joins TRBV20-1 to TRBJ2-3, with D unclear. Trimming pared 4 bases from V and 0 bases from J, leaving 17 bases between. The CDR3 extends over 16 amino acids. From germline, CDR1 is DFQATT and CDR2 SNEGSKA (reference sequence). In DNA, the CDR3 is TGCAGTGCTAAACCGTGGGTTGCGGCCAGCACAGATACGCAGTATTTT. Translated, it gives CSAKPWVAASTDTQYF.

The chain has TRBV20-1 and TRBJ2-7; 9 bases map to TRBD2. Germline V CDR1 and CDR2: DFQATT, SNEGSKA (reference sequence). V was pared by 1 base and J by 3 bases, with 7 bases of the junction left unmatched. This CDR3 is built from 15 residues. CDR3 loop: CSARGLAGPYYEQYF. The CDR3 DNA reads as TGCAGTGCTAGAGGGCTAGCGGGACCCTACTACGAGCAGTACTTC.

The V and J genes are TRBV5-1 and TRBJ2-5, with D perhaps TRBD2 (5 bases). CDR3 length: 17 residues. Germline CDR1 reads SGHRS; CDR2 reads YFSETQ. V was pared by 3 bases and J by 7 bases, with 25 bases between. CDR3 in DNA: TGCGCCAGCAGCTCCATCGGGCAGCGAGACCCCGAGGGGACCCAGTACTTC. Translating gives CASSSIGQRDPEGTQYF.

This chain connects TRBV4-3 to TRBJ1-1; 10 positions match TRBD1. The V gene end was trimmed by 4 bases and the J gene end by 3 bases; junction bases not matched to a gene: 11. This CDR3 spans 17 amino acids. From germline, CDR1 is LGHNA and CDR2 YSLEER. The CDR3 loop reads CASSPIRDRGLDTEAFF. The CDR3 bases are TGCGCCAGCAGCCCGATCCGGGACAGGGGCTTGGACACTGAAGCTTTCTTT.

The chain employs TRBV12-3 or TRBV12-4 and TRBJ2-6; D possibly uses TRBD1 or TRBD2 (5 bases each). The CDR3 sequence is 15 residues long. Trimming took 3 bases from V and 7 from J, leaving 13 bases between them. DNA of the CDR3: TGTGCCAGCAGTTTCGGACAAAGACTAGCCAACGTCCTGACTTTC. Amino acids: CASSFGQRLANVLTF.

CDR3 in amino acids: CATGLAGGKSEQYF. CDR3 bases: TGTGCCACCGGACTAGCGGGAGGGAAAAGCGAGCAGTACTTC. The chain uses TRBV10-3 and TRBJ2-7; 15 bases agree with TRBD2. The V and J ends lost 10 bases and 6 bases, in that order; junction bases with no gene match: 7. The CDR3 spans 14 residues. Germline CDR1 and CDR2: ENHRY and SYGVKD.

This chain connects TRBV2 to TRBJ2-5; 10 bases agree with TRBD1. Unmatched junction bases numbered 5, after V lost 8 bases and J lost 5 bases. This CDR3 has 13 amino acids. Germline CDR1 is SNHLY and CDR2 is FYNNEI. The CDR3 bases are TGTGCCAGCCCGGGACAGGGGCGGGAGACCCAGTACTTC. Translated: CASPGQGRETQYF.

This sequence joins TRBV19 and TRBJ1-2; D ambiguous. Deletions cut 3 bases from V and 3 bases from J, with 8 bases between. The length of the CDR3 is 13 residues. Germline CDR1 and CDR2: LNHDA and SQIVND (reference sequence). The CDR3 bases are TGTGCCAGTAGTATCGACTTCGACTATGGCTACACCTTC. This translates into CASSIDFDYGYTF.